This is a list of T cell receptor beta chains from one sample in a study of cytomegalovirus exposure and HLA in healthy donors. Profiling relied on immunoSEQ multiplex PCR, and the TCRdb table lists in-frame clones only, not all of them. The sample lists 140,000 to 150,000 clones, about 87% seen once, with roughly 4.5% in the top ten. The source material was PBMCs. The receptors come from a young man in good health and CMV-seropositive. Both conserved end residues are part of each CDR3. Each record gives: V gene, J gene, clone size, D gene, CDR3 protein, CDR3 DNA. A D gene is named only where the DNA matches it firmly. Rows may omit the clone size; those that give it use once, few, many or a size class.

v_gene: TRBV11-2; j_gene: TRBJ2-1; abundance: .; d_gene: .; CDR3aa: CASSLWRNEQFF; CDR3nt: TGTGCCAGCAGCTTATGGAGGAATGAGCAGTTCTTC
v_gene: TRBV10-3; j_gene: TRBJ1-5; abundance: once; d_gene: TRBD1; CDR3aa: CAISETGRQGAGQPQHF; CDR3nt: TGTGCCATCAGTGAGACGGGGCGGCAGGGGGCTGGTCAGCCCCAGCATTTT
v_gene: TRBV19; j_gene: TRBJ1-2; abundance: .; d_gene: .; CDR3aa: CASSIVQGYGYTF; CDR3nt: TGTGCCAGTAGTATAGTCCAGGGTTATGGCTACACCTTC
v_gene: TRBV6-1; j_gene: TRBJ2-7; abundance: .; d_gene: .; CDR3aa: CASRQGFAYEQYF; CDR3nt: TGTGCCAGCAGGCAGGGTTTTGCCTACGAGCAGTACTTC
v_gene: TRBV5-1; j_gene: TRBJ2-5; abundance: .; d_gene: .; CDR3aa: CASTNPREETQYF; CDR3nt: TGCGCCAGCACCAACCCCCGGGAGGAGACCCAGTACTTC
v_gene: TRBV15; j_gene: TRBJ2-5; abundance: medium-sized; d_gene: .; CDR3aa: CATSEGKGEETQYF; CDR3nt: TGTGCCACCAGCGAGGGGAAGGGGGAGGAGACCCAGTACTTC
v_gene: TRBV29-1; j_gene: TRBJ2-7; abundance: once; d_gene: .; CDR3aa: CSVVKTPSYEQYF; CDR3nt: TGCAGCGTTGTTAAAACACCTTCCTACGAGCAGTACTTC
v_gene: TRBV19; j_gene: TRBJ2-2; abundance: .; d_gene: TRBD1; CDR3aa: CASSMRTGNTGELFF; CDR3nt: TGTGCCAGTAGTATGCGGACAGGGAACACCGGGGAGCTGTTTTTT
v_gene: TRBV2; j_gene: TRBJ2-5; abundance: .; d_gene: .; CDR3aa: CASSEQGLAQETQYF; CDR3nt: TGTGCCAGCAGTGAACAGGGGCTAGCCCAAGAGACCCAGTACTTC
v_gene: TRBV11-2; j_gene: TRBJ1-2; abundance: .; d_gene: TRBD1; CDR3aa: CASSLATGVRGGGYTF; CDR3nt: TGTGCCAGCAGCTTAGCAACAGGGGTTCGAGGCGGTGGCTACACCTTC
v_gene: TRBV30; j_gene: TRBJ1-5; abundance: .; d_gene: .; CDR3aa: CAWSVSRVPRSNQPQHF; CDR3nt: TGTGCCTGGAGTGTAAGCAGGGTCCCCAGGAGCAATCAGCCCCAGCATTTT
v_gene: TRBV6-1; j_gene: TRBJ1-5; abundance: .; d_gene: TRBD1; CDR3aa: CASRPGTGTNQPQHF; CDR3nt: TGTGCCAGCAGACCCGGGACAGGGACTAATCAGCCCCAGCATTTT
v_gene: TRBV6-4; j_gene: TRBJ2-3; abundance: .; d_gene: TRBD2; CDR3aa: CASSAAGLAGADTQYF; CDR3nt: TGTGCCAGCAGTGCCGCGGGACTAGCGGGGGCAGATACGCAGTATTTT
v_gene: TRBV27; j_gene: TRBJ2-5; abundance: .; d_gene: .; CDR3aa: CASSSNEETQYF; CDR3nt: TGTGCCAGCAGTTCTAACGAAGAGACCCAGTACTTC
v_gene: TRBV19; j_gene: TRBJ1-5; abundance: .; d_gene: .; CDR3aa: CASREMGLHQPQHF; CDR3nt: TGTGCCAGTCGGGAAATGGGCCTTCATCAGCCCCAGCATTTT
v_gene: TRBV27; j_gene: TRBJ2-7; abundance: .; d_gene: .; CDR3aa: CASRLEGSGSYEQYF; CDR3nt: TGTGCCAGCAGGTTGGAGGGTTCGGGGTCCTACGAGCAGTACTTC